The clone carrying this T cell receptor (beta chain) was observed many times. The antigen is unknown. This CDR3 is 16 amino acids long. Germline V gene sequence: CDR1 SGHTA, CDR2 FQGTGA. V lost 0 bases, J lost 7 bases, and 8 bases stayed unmatched. This sample was included in a study of CD8 T cells in ankylosing spondylitis. Study-wide results and caveats: From matched ankylosing spondylitis synovial fluid, disease-linked clones were reportedly recovered at significantly enriched levels. In ankylosing spondylitis blood, a motif of fewer than 10 highly homologous TCR beta variants appeared characteristic.

TCRdb redid the calling of the 5' RACE reads with MiXCR, one entry per CDR3 protein. The table shows about 390,000 distinct CDR3 sequences, with approximately 20% occurring only once. This chain links TRBV7-3 with TRBJ2-1, with TRBD2 identical over 8 bases. This clonotype was sampled from a male donor with ankylosing spondylitis. The source material was blood, either unsorted or a sorted T cell fraction (not recorded which). The CDR3 sequence is CASSLTASGLVNEQFF. The DNA for the CDR3 is TGTGCCAGCAGCTTAACCGCTAGCGGGCTAGTAAATGAGCAGTTCTTC.